This is a list of T cell receptor beta chains from one sample in a study of T cell responses to AZD1222 COVID-19 vaccine. Sequenced by immunoSEQ multiplex PCR; TCRdb stores in-frame clones only, minus some. The data show some 120,000 clones, 91% seen once. Sequencing was performed on peripheral blood, taken on day 0 of AZD1222 vaccination. These receptors originate from an adult in good health. The CDR3 runs from the conserved cysteine through the conserved F or W. Fields, in order: J gene, V gene, D gene, CDR3 length, CDR3 protein, CDR3 DNA. A D gene is named only where the DNA matches it firmly.

J: TRBJ1-2; V: TRBV2; D: NA; length: 13; CDR3: CASSGGPTYGYTF; DNA: TGTGCCAGCAGTGGGGGCCCAACCTATGGCTACACCTTC
J: TRBJ1-3; V: TRBV20-1; D: NA; length: 11; CDR3: CSAGLGGTIYF; DNA: TGCAGTGCTGGCCTCGGGGGCACCATATATTTT
J: TRBJ1-3; V: TRBV6-5; D: TRBD1; length: 15; CDR3: CASSSQGLSGNTIYF; DNA: TGTGCCAGCAGCTCACAGGGGCTCTCTGGAAACACCATATATTTT
J: TRBJ1-3; V: TRBV27; D: NA; length: 12; CDR3: CASHGAGNTIYF; DNA: TGTGCCAGCCACGGTGCTGGAAACACCATATATTTT
J: TRBJ1-5; V: TRBV30; D: NA; length: 13; CDR3: CAWSVDSNQPQHF; DNA: TGTGCCTGGAGCGTGGATAGCAATCAGCCCCAGCATTTT
J: TRBJ2-2; V: TRBV27; D: TRBD2; length: 15; CDR3: CASRREREKGGELFF; DNA: TGTGCCAGCAGGAGGGAGCGGGAGAAGGGCGGGGAGCTGTTTTTT
J: TRBJ2-1; V: TRBV19; D: NA; length: 13; CDR3: CASSGVGSGEQFF; DNA: TGTGCCAGTAGTGGAGTAGGGTCGGGCGAGCAGTTCTTC
J: TRBJ2-6; V: TRBV7-9; D: NA; length: 18; CDR3: CASSFRRVGGSGANVLTF; DNA: TGTGCCAGCAGCTTCCGAAGGGTAGGGGGCTCTGGGGCCAACGTCCTGACTTTC
J: TRBJ2-5; V: TRBV6-5; D: NA; length: 14; CDR3: CASSYLVSGETQYF; DNA: TGTGCCAGCAGTTACCTCGTCAGTGGAGAGACCCAGTACTTC
J: TRBJ1-5; V: TRBV2; D: NA; length: 14; CDR3: CASTSRVAGQPQHF; DNA: TGTGCCAGCACGTCGAGAGTTGCCGGTCAGCCCCAGCATTTT
J: TRBJ2-1; V: TRBV28; D: NA; length: 14; CDR3: CASGAYRFYNEQFF; DNA: TGTGCCAGCGGGGCCTACCGGTTCTACAATGAGCAGTTCTTC
J: TRBJ1-1; V: TRBV19; D: NA; length: 14; CDR3: CASSERGMNTEAFF; DNA: TGTGCCAGTAGTGAGAGAGGCATGAACACTGAAGCTTTCTTT
J: TRBJ1-1; V: TRBV11-3; D: NA; length: 14; CDR3: CASSLGGEYTEAFF; DNA: TGTGCCAGCAGCTTAGGGGGGGAGTACACTGAAGCTTTCTTT